This passage covers 21 T cell receptor beta chains from one sample sequenced in a study of blood T cell repertoires in COVID-19. Method: immunoSEQ multiplex PCR; TCRdb's copy keeps in-frame clones and lacks some. The table has around 250,000 clones, 82% seen once; the top ten hold 3.1%. The sequencing sample was made of peripheral blood. These receptor sequences come from a woman under 30 with acute or convalescent COVID-19.

For the CDR3, the DNA is TGTGCCAGTACCTCCGGAGCCGCAACTAATGAAAAACTGTTTTTT. Protein: CASTSGAATNEKLFF. The chain links TRBV19 to TRBJ1-4; no clear D. The CDR3 totals 15 residues. Germline V CDR1 and CDR2: LNHDA, SQIVND (reference sequence). Trimming took 7 bases from V and 0 from J, leaving 12 bases between them.

The rearrangement links TRBV3-1 (or the pseudogene TRBV3-2) to TRBJ2-1, with D possibly being TRBD2 (7 bases). The CDR3 is 16 residues long. CDR1 and CDR2 (germline): LGHDT, YNNKEL (reference sequence). V lost 4 bases and J 5 bases, leaving 18 bases between the germline ends. For the CDR3, the DNA is TGTGCCAGCAGCCGGATAGGGGGGGGCCTAGACAATGAGCAGTTCTTC. Translating it yields CASSRIGGGLDNEQFF.

This clone was seen once. The chain employs TRBV18 and TRBJ1-5; a weak D match, TRBD1 (5 bases). Trimming left V 0 bases short and J 6 bases short, with 12 bases between. This CDR3 has 15 residues. Germline-derived CDR1 and CDR2 are KGHSH and LQKENI. CDR3 sequence (DNA): TGTGCCAGCTCACCACCGACTGCAGGGCGTCAGCCCCAGCATTTT. Translation: CASSPPTAGRQPQHF.

This sequence joins TRBV3-1 (or the pseudogene TRBV3-2) and TRBJ2-2, with TRBD1 matching 7 bases. V shed 6 bases, J shed 4 bases, and the junction held 8 bases outside the gene matches. The CDR3 is made up of 15 amino acids. The germline CDR1 and CDR2 sequences are LGHDT and YNNKEL (reference sequence). The chain's CDR3 is CASSHRGAGTGELFF. DNA of the CDR3: TGTGCCAGCAGTCACAGGGGTGCAGGCACCGGGGAGCTGTTTTTT.

This clone was seen once. The rearrangement joins TRBV6-5 to TRBJ1-5, with unresolved D. CDR3 length: 15 residues. Germline CDR1 is MNHEY and CDR2 is SVGAGI. V was cut by 6 bases and J by 0 bases, with 12 bases left in between. The chain's CDR3 is CASRLDKYSNQPQHF. The CDR3 DNA follows: TGTGCCAGCAGACTTGACAAGTATAGCAATCAGCCCCAGCATTTT.

This clone was counted a single time. The rearrangement joins TRBV30 to TRBJ1-4, with 7 bases identical to TRBD1. The CDR3 is 17 amino acids. Germline loops: CDR1 GTSNPN, CDR2 SVGIG (reference sequence). V shed 5 bases, J shed 0 bases, and the junction held 12 bases outside the gene matches. In DNA, the CDR3 is TGTGCCTGGGGGTTTGGGGACAGATTCTCAACTAATGAAAAACTGTTTTTT. This translates into CAWGFGDRFSTNEKLFF. Combining the CDR3 with reference TRBV30 and TRBJ1-4 gives the whole variable domain SQTIHQWPATLVQPVGSPLSLECTVEGTSNPNLYWYRQAAGRGLQLLFYSVGIGQISSEVPQNLSASRPQDRQFILSSKKLLLSDSGFYLCAWGFGDRFSTNEKLFFGSGTQLSVL.

The gene calls are TRBV7-6 and TRBJ1-4; 9 nucleotides align to TRBD1. Germline CDR1 is SGHVS and CDR2 is FNYEAQ. The junction had 9 bases not matched to a gene; V was cut back by 5 bases and J by 8 bases. The CDR3 spans 15 residues. Here the CDR3 DNA reads TGTGCCAGCAGCGAAACAGGGGGCGCAAGGGAAAAACTGTTTTTT. It is translated as CASSETGGAREKLFF. The full variable domain, in which reference TRBV7-6 and TRBJ1-4 provide the parts outside the CDR3, is GAGVSQSPRYKVTKRGQDVALRCDPISGHVSLYWYRQALGQGPEFLTYFNYEAQQDKSGLPNDRFSAERPEGSISTLTIQRTEQRDSAMYRCASSETGGAREKLFFGSGTQLSVL.

The J gene is TRBJ1-4, the V gene TRBV27, with no clear D. V dropped 1 base and J dropped 5 bases, with 8 bases sitting between them. This CDR3 has 14 amino acids. CDR1 MNHEY and CDR2 SMNVEV come from the germline V gene (reference sequence). The chain's CDR3 is CASSLYYGNEKLFF. The CDR3 DNA sequence: TGTGCCAGCAGTTTATACTACGGAAATGAAAAACTGTTTTTT.

The chain recombines TRBV7-2 with TRBJ1-5; 7 nucleotides line up with TRBD1. The length of the CDR3 is 15 residues. V lost 4 bases and J lost 0; bases outside the gene matches: 3. Germline V CDR1 and CDR2: SGHTA, FQGNSA. For the CDR3, the DNA is TGTGCCAGCAGCTCCCCAGGGGGTAGCAATCAGCCCCAGCATTTT. Encoded protein: CASSSPGGSNQPQHF.

This clone came up once. The chain joins TRBV19 to TRBJ1-5, with D maybe TRBD1 (6 bases). V was clipped by 1 base and J by 2 bases, with 6 bases between them. The CDR3 loop spans 14 amino acids. Germline V CDR1 and CDR2: LNHDA, SQIVND (reference sequence). CDR3 in amino acids: CASSIGQGNQPQHF. The CDR3 bases are TGTGCCAGTAGTATAGGACAGGGCAATCAGCCCCAGCATTTT.

CDR3 in DNA: TGTGCCAGCAGCTTTAGCGGGAGGGCCCACAATGAGCAGTTCTTC. Amino acid sequence: CASSFSGRAHNEQFF. The chain is built from TRBV7-9 and TRBJ2-1, with 11 bases lining up with TRBD2. Germline V gives CDR1 SEHNR, CDR2 FQNEAQ (reference sequence). Trimming at V came to 3 bases and at J to 5 bases, leaving 3 bases not matched to a gene. The CDR3 sequence is 15 residues long.

V gene TRBV19 combines with J gene TRBJ1-5, with D unresolved. Trimming left V 4 bases short and J 0 bases short, with 13 bases between. This CDR3 comprises 16 residues. Germline CDR1 is LNHDA and CDR2 is SQIVND (reference sequence). The CDR3 region is CASSKMAQVSNQPQHF. The CDR3 bases are TGTGCCAGTAGTAAAATGGCGCAGGTTAGCAATCAGCCCCAGCATTTT. Filled out from reference TRBV19 and TRBJ1-5, the complete variable domain reads DGGITQSPKYLFRKEGQNVTLSCEQNLNHDAMYWYRQDPGQGLRLIYYSQIVNDFQKGDIAEGYSVSREKKESFPLTVTSAQKNPTAFYLCASSKMAQVSNQPQHFGDGTRLSIL.

The chain combines TRBV6-2 or TRBV6-3 with TRBJ1-1; the D is unclear. CDR3 size: 13 residues. Trimming removed 4 bases at V and 0 bases at J, with 6 bases between. CDR1 and CDR2 from the germline V gene are MNHEY and SVGEGT. This chain's CDR3 is CASSSDLNTEAFF. For the CDR3, the DNA is TGTGCCAGCAGTTCAGATCTGAACACTGAAGCTTTCTTT.

V and J are TRBV27 and TRBJ2-3; D remains ambiguous. This CDR3 contains 13 residues. Germline CDR1 MNHEY, CDR2 SMNVEV (reference sequence). Trimming took off 7 bases at V and 1 base at J, with 9 bases between the two ends. The CDR3 coding sequence is TGTGCCAGCACCCCTGAGGGCACAGATACGCAGTATTTT. This sequence encodes CASTPEGTDTQYF.

This clone was counted between two and nine times. The chain carries TRBV3-1 (or the pseudogene TRBV3-2) and TRBJ1-2; TRBD1 agrees at 8 bases. V shed 1 base, J shed 4 bases, and the junction held 11 bases outside the gene matches. This CDR3 has 17 residues. Germline CDR1 LGHDT, CDR2 YNNKEL (reference sequence). CDR3 protein: CASSQVLRGRGGYGYTF. The CDR3 coding sequence is TGTGCCAGCAGCCAAGTCCTCAGGGGGCGCGGTGGCTATGGCTACACCTTC.

This chain joins TRBV28 and TRBJ2-1; 9 nucleotides line up with TRBD2. The germline CDR1 and CDR2 sequences are MDHEN and SYDVKM. J was trimmed by 8 bases and V by 5 bases; bases with no gene match: 13. The CDR3 loop spans 16 amino acids. This CDR3 reads CASSPETSGRGDEQFF. Written as DNA, the CDR3 is TGTGCCAGCAGTCCTGAGACTAGCGGCAGGGGGGATGAGCAGTTCTTC.

V gene TRBV6-5 combines with J gene TRBJ2-5, with TRBD1 as a possible D gene (5 bases). CDR1 MNHEY and CDR2 SVGAGI come from the germline V gene. The CDR3 length is 14 residues. The V end was cut by 7 bases, the J end by 7 bases, with 19 bases between. CDR3 DNA: TGTGCCAGCATCGGGCAGGGTGGTTTCCGGACCCAGTACTTC. The encoded protein is CASIGQGGFRTQYF.

The chain combines TRBV19 with TRBJ2-4, with 8 bases aligning to TRBD1. The CDR3 is made up of 14 amino acids. Trimming at V came to 9 bases and at J to 7 bases, leaving 11 bases not matched to a gene. The germline V gene encodes CDR1 LNHDA and CDR2 SQIVND (reference sequence). In nucleotides, the CDR3 is TGTGCCAGCCTAAGGACAGGGCAAGGGAACATTCAGTACTTC. It yields the protein CASLRTGQGNIQYF.

The rearrangement uses TRBV25-1 and TRBJ1-4; D is possibly TRBD1 (5 bases). Germline CDR1 MGHDK, CDR2 SYGVNS. Trimming removed 5 bases from V and 0 bases from J, with 13 bases in between. The CDR3 extends over 16 amino acids. The CDR3 sequence is CASSFRVQATNEKLFF. The CDR3 region has the DNA TGTGCCAGCAGTTTCAGGGTCCAGGCAACTAATGAAAAACTGTTTTTT.

This clone has only a few counts. The chain carries TRBV12-3 or TRBV12-4 and TRBJ2-1; D uncertain. Deletions cut 3 bases from V and 6 bases from J, with 6 bases between. This CDR3 is 12 amino acids long. The DNA for the CDR3 is TGTGCCAGCAGTTTCCTACGCAATGAGCAGTTCTTC. It codes for CASSFLRNEQFF.

The chain carries TRBV30 and TRBJ1-5, with 10 bases matching TRBD1. J lost 2 bases, V lost 3 bases, and 4 bases had no gene match. Germline V gives CDR1 GTSNPN, CDR2 SVGIG (reference sequence). The CDR3 sequence is 15 residues long. The DNA of the CDR3 is TGTGCCTGGAGGCGACAGGGGGCGGGCAATCAGCCCCAGCATTTT. Protein product: CAWRRQGAGNQPQHF.